These 3 T cell receptor beta chains share one sample of origin, sequenced in a study of human T cells and chemical hapten exposure. The sample's time point: patch test 2, 6 weeks after DPC sensitization. The treatment is: therapeutic diphenylcyclopropenone sensitization with weekly scalp DPC. From the RACE reads, TCRdb called clonotypes with MiXCR, one entry per CDR3 protein. The table records 40,000 to 45,000 distinct CDR3 sequences, just under 9% of them present only once. The sequencing used whole blood, collected in connection with sensitization to the hapten diphenylcyclopropenone (DPC). The receptor set was obtained from a woman aged 40 to 50 with alopecia areata. Some clones in this sample may be carry-over from other donors' samples.

The gene calls are TRBV20-1 and TRBJ2-7; 7 bases are shared with TRBD1. CDR1 and CDR2 (germline): DFQATT, SNEGSKA (reference sequence). With 5 bases clipped from V and 3 bases from J, the junction kept 13 bases outside the gene matches. CDR3 length: 15 residues. CDR3 in amino acids: CSAGGPGQRVYEQYF. Here the CDR3 DNA reads TGCAGTGCTGGCGGACCGGGACAGAGGGTCTACGAGCAGTACTTC.

This sequence joins TRBV12-3 or TRBV12-4 and TRBJ2-1; D not certain. The length of the CDR3 is 13 residues. V was cut by 6 bases and J by 9 bases, with 15 bases left in between. Here the CDR3 DNA reads TGTGCCAGCAGCCTTCCTTTTTTGTCTGAGCAGTTCTTC. This codes for CASSLPFLSEQFF.

The chain employs TRBV6-2 or TRBV6-3 and TRBJ2-1; 8 bases are a match to TRBD1. The germline CDR1 and CDR2 sequences are MNHEY and SVGEGT. This CDR3 contains 15 residues. Trimming at V came to 5 bases and at J to 3 bases, leaving 6 bases not matched to a gene. CDR3 DNA sequence: TGTGCCAGCAGTGCCGGGACAGGCGACTACAATGAGCAGTTCTTC. Translating gives CASSAGTGDYNEQFF.